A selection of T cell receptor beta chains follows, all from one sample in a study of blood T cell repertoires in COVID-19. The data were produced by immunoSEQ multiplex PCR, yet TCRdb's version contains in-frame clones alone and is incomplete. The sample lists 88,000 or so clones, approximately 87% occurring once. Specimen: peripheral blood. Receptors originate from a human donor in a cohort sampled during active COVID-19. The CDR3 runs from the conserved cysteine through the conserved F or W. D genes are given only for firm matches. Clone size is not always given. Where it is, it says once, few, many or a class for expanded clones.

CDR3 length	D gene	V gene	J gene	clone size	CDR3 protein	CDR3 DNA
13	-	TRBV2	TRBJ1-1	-	CASKDQENTEAFF	TGTGCCAGCAAAGACCAGGAAAACACTGAAGCTTTCTTT
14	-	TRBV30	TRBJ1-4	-	CAWSELTGHGKLFF	TGTGCCTGGAGTGAACTCACAGGGCATGGAAAACTGTTTTTT
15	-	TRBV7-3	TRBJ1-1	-	CASSPRAGGGDEAFF	TGTGCCAGCAGCCCCCGGGCAGGTGGGGGCGACGAAGCTTTCTTT
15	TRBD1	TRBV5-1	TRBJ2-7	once	CASSGGQGIEYEQYF	TGCGCCAGCAGCGGGGGACAGGGGATTGAGTACGAGCAGTACTTC
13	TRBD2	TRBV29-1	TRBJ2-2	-	CSVRTSGSGELFF	TGCAGCGTACGGACTAGCGGATCCGGGGAGCTGTTTTTT
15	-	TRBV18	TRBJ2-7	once	CASSPLGGQTYEQYF	TGTGCCAGCTCACCACTTGGAGGGCAGACCTACGAGCAGTACTTC
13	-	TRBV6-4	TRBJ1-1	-	CASSAMPGGSAFF	TGTGCCAGCAGTGCCATGCCGGGGGGGAGTGCTTTCTTT
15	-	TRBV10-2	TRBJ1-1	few	CASSDQGRMNTEAFF	TGCGCCAGCAGTGATCAGGGGAGAATGAACACTGAAGCTTTCTTT
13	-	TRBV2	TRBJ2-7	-	CASRVADSYEQYF	TGTGCCAGCAGGGTAGCGGACTCCTACGAGCAGTACTTC
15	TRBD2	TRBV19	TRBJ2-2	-	CASSIRGGATGELFF	TGTGCCAGTAGTATACGGGGGGGAGCGACCGGGGAGCTGTTTTTT